This TCR beta chain appears in the sequencing data of a study of cytomegalovirus exposure and HLA in healthy donors. Looking at the study overall: Assignment to the Caucasian-associated ancestry cluster applied to about 80% of the approximately 390 genotyped donors. Whole-study results and caveats: Reportedly, TCR beta sequences accurately predicted HLA-A and HLA-B alleles in most subjects. An analysis that was carried out later associated 16,951 TCR beta sequences with HLA alleles at 0.05 false discovery rate.

This clone has only a few counts. What it binds is not known. Germline-derived CDR1 and CDR2 are GTSNPN and SVGIG (reference sequence). CDR3 length: 11 residues. V lost 2 bases and J lost 6, with 8 bases in between. Primers included in the PCR were 60 Vbeta and 13 Jbeta primers. The authors' processing: The authors later counted some 76 million unique TCR beta chains, approximately 12 million of them shared. The assay was immunoSEQ multiplex PCR, and TCRdb's table has in-frame clones only and misses some. The V and J calls and clone size were taken over from that table, and D and trimming were inferred from the DNA. The sample holds 210,000 or so clones, 76% seen once.

Sequenced: PBMCs. This clonotype originated in a man between 18 and 35 years old in good health and CMV-seronegative. The chain combines TRBV30 with TRBJ2-7; D ambiguous. CDR3 protein: CAWSRPREQYF. For the CDR3, the DNA is TGTGCCTGGAGTCGTCCCCGCGAGCAGTACTTC.